Only a few counts were recorded for the clone carrying this T cell receptor (beta chain). Looked up from germline, CDR1 is SGHRS and CDR2 is YFSETQ. Trimming took 1 base from V and 2 from J, leaving 13 bases between them. The CDR3 runs to 15 residues. Treatment: oral pan-JAK inhibitor, 5-10 mg twice daily. Reverse transcription of extracted RNA yielded cDNA, which provided the sequencing template. TCRdb's copy holds only in-frame clones and misses some; the assay was immunoSEQ multiplex PCR. The profile shows about 210,000 clones, around 57% of them singletons. These data come from a study of CD8+ T cells in alopecia areata.

The source material was CD4+ T cells sorted from blood, sampled at week 4, from a patient treated with tofacitinib. The J gene is TRBJ2-7, the V gene TRBV5-1; D remains unclear. This sequence originates from a human donor with alopecia areata. The CDR3 DNA is TGCGCCAGCAGCTTGCTAGTCGGCACTACCTACGAGCAGTACTTC. This gives the protein CASSLLVGTTYEQYF.